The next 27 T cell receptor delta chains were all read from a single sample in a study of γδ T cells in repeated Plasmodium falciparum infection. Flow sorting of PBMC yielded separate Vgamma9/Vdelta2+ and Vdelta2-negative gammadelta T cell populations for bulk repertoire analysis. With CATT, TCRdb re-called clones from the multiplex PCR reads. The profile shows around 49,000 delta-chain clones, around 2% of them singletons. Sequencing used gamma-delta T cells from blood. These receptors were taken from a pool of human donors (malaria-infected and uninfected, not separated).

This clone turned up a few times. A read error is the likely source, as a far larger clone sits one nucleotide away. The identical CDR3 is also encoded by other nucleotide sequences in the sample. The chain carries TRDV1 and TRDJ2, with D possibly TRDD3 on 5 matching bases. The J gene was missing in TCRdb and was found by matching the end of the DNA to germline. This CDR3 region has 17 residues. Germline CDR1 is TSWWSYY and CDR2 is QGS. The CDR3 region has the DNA TGTGCTCTCGGGGAACTACGCTTCGAGGCCCTAGGGGCACAACTCTTCTTT. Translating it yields CALGELRFEALGAQLFF.

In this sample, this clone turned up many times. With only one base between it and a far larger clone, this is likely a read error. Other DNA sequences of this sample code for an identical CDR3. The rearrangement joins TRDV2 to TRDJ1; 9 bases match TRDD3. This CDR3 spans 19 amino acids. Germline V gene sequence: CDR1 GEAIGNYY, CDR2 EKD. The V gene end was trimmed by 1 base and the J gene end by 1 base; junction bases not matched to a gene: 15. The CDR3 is CACDTFPALGDPFTDKLIF. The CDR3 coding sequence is TGTGCCTGTGACACTTTCCCGGCTCTGGGGGATCCTTTCACCGATAAACTCATCTTT.

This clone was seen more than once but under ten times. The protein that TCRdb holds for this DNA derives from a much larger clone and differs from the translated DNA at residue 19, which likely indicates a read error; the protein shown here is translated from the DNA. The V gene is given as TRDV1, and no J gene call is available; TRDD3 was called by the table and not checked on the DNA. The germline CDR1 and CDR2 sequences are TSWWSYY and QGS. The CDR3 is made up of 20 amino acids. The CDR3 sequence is CALGPPTLRGIRVRADKLTF. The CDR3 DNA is TGTGCTCTTGGGCCTCCCACACTTCGGGGGATACGCGTCCGGGCCGATAAACTCACCTTT.

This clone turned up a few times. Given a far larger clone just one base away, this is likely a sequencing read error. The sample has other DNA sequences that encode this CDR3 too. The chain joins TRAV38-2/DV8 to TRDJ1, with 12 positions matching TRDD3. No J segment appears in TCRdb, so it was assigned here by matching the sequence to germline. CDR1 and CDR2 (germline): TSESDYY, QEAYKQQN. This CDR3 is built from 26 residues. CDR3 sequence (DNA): TGTGCCTATAGGAGCGCGTGGGCCCATCCTCTCAAAGACCGGTACTGGGGGATACCAATCTCCGATAAACTCATCTTT. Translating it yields CAYRSAWAHPLKDRYWGIPISDKLIF.

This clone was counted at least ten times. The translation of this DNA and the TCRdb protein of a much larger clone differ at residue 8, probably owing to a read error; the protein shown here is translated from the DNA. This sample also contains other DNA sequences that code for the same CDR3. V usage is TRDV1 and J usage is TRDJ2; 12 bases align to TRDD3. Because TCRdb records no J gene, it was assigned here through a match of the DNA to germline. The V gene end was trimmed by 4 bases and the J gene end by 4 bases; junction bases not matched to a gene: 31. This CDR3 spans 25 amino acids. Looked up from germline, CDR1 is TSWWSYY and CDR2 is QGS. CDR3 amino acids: CALGATSLTSTPLYWGIQGTAQLFF. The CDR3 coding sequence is TGTGCTCTTGGGGCCACGTCCCTTACCTCTACACCTTTGTACTGGGGGATACAGGGGACAGCACAACTCTTCTTT.

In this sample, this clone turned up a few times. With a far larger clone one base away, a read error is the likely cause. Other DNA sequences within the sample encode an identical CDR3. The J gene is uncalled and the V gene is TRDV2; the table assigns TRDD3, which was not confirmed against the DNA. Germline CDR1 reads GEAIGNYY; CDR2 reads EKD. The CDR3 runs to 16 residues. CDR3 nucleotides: TGTGCCTGTGACTTACTGGGGGATAGGTACACCGATAAACTAATCTTT. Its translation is CACDLLGDRYTDKLIF.

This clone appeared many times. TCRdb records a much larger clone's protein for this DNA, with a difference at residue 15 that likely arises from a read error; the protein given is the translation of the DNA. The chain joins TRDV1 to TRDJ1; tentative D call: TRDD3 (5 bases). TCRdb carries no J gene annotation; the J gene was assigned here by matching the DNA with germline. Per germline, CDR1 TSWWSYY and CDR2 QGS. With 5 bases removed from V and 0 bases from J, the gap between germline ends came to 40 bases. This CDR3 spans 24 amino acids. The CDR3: CALGKDNFYPLFKTRPFYTDKLIF. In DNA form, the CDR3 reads TGTGCTCTTGGGAAGGATAACTTCTATCCCCTATTCAAGACCCGACCCTTTTACACCGATAAACTCATCTTT.

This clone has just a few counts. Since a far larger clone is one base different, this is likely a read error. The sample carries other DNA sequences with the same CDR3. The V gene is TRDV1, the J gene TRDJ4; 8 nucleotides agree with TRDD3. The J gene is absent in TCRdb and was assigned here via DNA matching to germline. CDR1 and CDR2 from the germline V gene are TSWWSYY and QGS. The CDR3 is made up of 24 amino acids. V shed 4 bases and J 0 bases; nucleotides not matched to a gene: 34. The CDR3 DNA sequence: TGTGCTCTTGGGGTCGACTTCCTCCGGGGATACTGGGGAATACACCGAGAATGGCCCAGACCCCTGATCTTT. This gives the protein CALGVDFLRGYWGIHREWPRPLIF.

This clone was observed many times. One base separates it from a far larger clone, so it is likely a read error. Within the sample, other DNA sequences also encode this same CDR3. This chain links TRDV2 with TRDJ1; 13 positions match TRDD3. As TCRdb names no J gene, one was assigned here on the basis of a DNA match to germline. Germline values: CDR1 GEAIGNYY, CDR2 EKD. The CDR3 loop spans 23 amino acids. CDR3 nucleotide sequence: TGCGCCTGTGACACCGTAAAAGGTCAGATACTGGGGGATACGGACAGGTACACCGATAAACTCATCTTT. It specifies CACDTVKGQILGDTDRYTDKLIF.

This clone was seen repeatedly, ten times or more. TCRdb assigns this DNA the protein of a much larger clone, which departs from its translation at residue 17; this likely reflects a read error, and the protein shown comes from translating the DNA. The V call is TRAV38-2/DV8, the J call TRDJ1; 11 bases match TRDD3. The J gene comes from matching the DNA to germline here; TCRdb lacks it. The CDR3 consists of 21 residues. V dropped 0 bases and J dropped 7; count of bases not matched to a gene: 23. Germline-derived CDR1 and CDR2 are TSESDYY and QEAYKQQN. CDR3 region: CAYRSALLLFALGDTQGKLIF. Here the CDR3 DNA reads TGTGCTTATAGGAGCGCTCTCTTACTTTTCGCTCTGGGGGATACACAGGGTAAACTCATCTTT.

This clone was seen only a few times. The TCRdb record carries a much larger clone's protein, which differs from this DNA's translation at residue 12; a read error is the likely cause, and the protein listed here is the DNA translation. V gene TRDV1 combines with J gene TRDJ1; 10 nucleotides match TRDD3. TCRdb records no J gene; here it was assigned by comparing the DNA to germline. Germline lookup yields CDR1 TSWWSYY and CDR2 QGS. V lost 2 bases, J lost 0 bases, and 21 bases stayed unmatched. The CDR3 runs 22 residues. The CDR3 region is CALGETPPYWGMSRRYTDKLIF. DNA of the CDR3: TGTGCTCTTGGGGAAACTCCACCTTACTGGGGGATGTCGAGGAGGTACACCGATAAACTCATCTTT.

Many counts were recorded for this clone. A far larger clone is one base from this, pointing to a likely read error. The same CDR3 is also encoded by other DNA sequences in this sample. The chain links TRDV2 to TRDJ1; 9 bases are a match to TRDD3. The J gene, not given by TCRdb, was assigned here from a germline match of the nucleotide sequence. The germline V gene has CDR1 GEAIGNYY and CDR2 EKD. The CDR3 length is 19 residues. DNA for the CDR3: TGTGCCTGTGACACCTTCCCGGCTCTGGGGGATCCTTTCACCGACAAACTCATCTTT. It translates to CACDTFPALGDPFTDKLIF.

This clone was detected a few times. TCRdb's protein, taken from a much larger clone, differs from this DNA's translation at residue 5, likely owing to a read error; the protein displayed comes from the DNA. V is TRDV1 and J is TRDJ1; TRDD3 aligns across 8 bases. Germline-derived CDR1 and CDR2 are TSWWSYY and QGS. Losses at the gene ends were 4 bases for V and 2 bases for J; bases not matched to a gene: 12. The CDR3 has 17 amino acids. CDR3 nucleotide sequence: TGTGCTCTTGGGGGACGGCCTCCGGGGGATATAACCGATAAACTCATCTTT. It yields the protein CALGGRPPGDITDKLIF.

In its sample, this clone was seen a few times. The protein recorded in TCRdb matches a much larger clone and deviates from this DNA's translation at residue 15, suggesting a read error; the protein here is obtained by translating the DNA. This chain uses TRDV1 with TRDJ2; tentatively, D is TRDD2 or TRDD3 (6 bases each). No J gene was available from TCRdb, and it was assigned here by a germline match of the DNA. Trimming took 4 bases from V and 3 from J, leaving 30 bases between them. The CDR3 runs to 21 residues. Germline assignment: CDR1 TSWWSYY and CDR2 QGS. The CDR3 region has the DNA TGTGCTCTTGGGGGTCGACTCCTACTGTTTGGGGGGCCGAAGATGACAGCACAACTCTTCTTT. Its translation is CALGGRLLLFGGPKMTAQLFF.

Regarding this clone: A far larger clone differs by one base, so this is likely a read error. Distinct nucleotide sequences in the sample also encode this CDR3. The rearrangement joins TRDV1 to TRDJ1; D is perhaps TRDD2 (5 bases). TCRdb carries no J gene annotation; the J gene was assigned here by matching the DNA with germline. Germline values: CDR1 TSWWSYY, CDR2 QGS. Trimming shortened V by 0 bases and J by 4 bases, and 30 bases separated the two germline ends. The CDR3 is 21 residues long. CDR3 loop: CALGELPYVPYGLGVIDKLIF. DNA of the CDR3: TGTGCTCTTGGGGAACTCCCCTACGTACCCTATGGACTAGGGGTTATCGATAAACTCATCTTT.

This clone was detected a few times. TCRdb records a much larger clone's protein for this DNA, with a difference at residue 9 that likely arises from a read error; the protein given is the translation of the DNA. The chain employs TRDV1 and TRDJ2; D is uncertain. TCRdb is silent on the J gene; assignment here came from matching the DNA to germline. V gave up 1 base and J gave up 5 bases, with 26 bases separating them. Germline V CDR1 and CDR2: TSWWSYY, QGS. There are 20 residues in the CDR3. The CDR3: CALGEPLSHLVGLITAQLFF. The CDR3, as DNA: TGTGCTCTTGGGGAACCTCTTTCCCATCTGGTGGGACTAATAACAGCACAACTCTTCTTT.

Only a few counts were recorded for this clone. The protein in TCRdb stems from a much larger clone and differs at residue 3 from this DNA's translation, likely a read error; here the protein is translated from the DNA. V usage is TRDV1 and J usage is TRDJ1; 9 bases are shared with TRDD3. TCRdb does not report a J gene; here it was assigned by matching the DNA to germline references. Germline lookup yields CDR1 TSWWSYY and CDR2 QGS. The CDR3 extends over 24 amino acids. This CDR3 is CAPGEDLCSRGYAFGKKYTDKLIF. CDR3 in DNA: TGTGCTCCTGGGGAAGACCTGTGTTCTCGGGGATACGCTTTCGGTAAAAAGTACACCGATAAACTCATCTTT.

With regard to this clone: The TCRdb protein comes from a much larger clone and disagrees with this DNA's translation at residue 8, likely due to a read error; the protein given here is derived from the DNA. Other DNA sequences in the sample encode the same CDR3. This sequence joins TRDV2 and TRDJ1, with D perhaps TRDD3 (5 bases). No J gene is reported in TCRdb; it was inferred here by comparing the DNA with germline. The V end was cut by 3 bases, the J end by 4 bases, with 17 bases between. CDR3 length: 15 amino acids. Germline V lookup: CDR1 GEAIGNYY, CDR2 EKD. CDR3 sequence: CACDVVGSQGDKLIF. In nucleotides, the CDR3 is TGTGCCTGTGACGTGGTGGGGAGCCAAGGCGATAAACTCATCTTT.

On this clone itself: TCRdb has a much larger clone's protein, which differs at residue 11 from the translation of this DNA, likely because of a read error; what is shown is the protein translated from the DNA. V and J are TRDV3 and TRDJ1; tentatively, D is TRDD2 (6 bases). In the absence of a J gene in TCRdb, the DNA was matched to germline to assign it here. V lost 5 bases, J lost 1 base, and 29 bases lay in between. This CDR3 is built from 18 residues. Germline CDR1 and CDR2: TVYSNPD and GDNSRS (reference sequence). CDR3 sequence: CAAGPSHGSPYLTDKLIF. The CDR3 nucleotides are TGTGCCGCTGGGCCTTCCCACGGGTCCCCCTACCTCACCGATAAACTCATCTTT.

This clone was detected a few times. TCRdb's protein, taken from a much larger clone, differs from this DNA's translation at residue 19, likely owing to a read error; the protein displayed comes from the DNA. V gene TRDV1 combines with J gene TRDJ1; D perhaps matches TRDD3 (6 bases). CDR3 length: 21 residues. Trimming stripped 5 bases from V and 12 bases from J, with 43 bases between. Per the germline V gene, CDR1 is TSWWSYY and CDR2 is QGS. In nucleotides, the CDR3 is TGTGCTCTTGGGAGGTTTCTCTTAGGGCTGGGGATGCCCCATCAGCATATCGGAATCATCTTT. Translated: CALGRFLLGLGMPHQHIGIIF.

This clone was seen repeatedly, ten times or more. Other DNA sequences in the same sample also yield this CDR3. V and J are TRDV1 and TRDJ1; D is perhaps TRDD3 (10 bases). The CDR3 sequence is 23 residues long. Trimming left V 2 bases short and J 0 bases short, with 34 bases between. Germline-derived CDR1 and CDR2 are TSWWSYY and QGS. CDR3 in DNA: TGTGCTCTTGGGGAAAAAGGGCCTTCCTACTACTGGGGGATCCCCTCGTACACCGATAAACTCATCTTT. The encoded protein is CALGEKGPSYYWGIPSYTDKLIF.

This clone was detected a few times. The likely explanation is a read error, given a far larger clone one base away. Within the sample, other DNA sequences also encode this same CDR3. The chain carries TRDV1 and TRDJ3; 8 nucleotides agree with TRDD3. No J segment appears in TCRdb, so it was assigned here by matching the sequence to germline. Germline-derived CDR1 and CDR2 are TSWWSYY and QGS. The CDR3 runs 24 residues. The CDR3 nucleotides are TGTGCTCTTGGGGAACCGGTCCTTCAAACTGGGGGCCAGATCAACTCCTGGGACACCCGGCAGATGTTTTTC. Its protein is CALGEPVLQTGGQINSWDTRQMFF.

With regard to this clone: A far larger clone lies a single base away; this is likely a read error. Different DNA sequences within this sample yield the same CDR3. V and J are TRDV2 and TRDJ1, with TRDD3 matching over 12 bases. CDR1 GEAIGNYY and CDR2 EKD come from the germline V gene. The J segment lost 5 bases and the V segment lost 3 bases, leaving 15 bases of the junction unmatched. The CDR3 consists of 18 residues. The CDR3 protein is CACDPVLGDTRETDKLIF. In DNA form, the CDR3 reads TGTGCCTGTGACCCGGTACTGGGGGATACAAGAGAGACGGATAAACTCATCTTT.

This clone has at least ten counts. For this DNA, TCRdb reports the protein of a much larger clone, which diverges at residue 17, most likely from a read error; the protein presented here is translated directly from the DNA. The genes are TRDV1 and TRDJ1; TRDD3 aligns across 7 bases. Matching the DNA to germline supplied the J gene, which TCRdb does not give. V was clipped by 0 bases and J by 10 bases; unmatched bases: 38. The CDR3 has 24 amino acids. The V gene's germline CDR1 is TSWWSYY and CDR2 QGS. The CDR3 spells CALGELTPLPPRWGWGSGYMGLIF. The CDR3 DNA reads TGTGCTCTTGGGGAACTCACTCCACTTCCACCCCGTTGGGGGTGGGGGAGCGGTTATATGGGACTCATCTTT.

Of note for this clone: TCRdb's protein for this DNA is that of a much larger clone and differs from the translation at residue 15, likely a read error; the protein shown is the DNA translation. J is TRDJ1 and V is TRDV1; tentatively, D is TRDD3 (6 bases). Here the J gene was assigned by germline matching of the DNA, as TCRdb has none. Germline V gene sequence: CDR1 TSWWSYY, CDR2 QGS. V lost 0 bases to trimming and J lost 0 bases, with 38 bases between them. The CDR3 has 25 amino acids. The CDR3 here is CALGELRRFPAKVGVIGENTDKLIF. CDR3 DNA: TGTGCTCTTGGGGAACTTCGCCGGTTTCCTGCAAAGGTGGGGGTGATTGGGGAGAACACCGATAAACTCATCTTT.

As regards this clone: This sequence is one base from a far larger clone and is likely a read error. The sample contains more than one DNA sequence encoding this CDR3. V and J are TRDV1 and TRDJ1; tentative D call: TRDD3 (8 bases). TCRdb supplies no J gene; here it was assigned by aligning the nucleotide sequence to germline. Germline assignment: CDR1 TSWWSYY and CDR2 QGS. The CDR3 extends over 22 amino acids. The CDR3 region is CALGEPVLPAYWGLSCTDKLIF. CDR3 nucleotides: TGTGCTCTTGGGGAACCGGTCCTTCCTGCCTACTGGGGGTTGAGTTGTACCGACAAACTCATCTTT.

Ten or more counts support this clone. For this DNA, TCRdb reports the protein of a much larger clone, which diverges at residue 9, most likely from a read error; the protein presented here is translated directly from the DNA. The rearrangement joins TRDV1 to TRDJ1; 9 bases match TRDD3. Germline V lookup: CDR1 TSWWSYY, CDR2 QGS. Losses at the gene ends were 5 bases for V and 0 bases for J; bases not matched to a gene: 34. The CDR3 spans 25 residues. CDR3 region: CALGRRRPLLMLVTGGPLYTDKLIF. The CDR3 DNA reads TGTGCTCTTGGGCGTCGTAGGCCTCTCCTAATGTTGGTTACTGGGGGACCGCTGTACACCGATAAACTCATCTTT.